The entry below describes one T cell receptor beta chain. The antigen is undetermined. The sample comes from a study of post-analysis software for immune sequencing data. Across the study: Progressive-relapsing, secondary progressive and relapsing-remitting multiple sclerosis were among the disease courses included.

The authors incorporated unique molecular identifiers into the TCR beta cDNA libraries. Each CDR3 protein is one row after TCRdb ran MiXCR on the PCR reads. Of about 820,000 distinct CDR3 sequences in the sample, around 50% were seen once. Trimming removed 6 bases from V and 14 bases from J, with 14 bases in between. There are 11 residues in the CDR3. Findings and caveats of the study: In patients, TRBV5-6, TRBV5-1 and TRBV20-1 belonged to about five TRBV segments found more frequently than in controls.

The rearrangement joins TRBV12-3 or TRBV12-4 to TRBJ2-1, with TRBD1 as a possible D gene (7 bases). The sequenced sample was blood. The sequence was obtained from a girl between 5 and 17 years old with multiple sclerosis. The CDR3 here is CASSPDRREFF. CDR3 in DNA: TGTGCCAGCAGCCCGGACAGGAGGGAGTTCTTC.